The 8 T cell receptor beta chains below were found in one sample sequenced in a study of cytomegalovirus exposure and HLA in healthy donors. It was with 60 Vbeta and 13 Jbeta primers that the PCR ran. TCRdb keeps only in-frame clones here, not all; method: immunoSEQ multiplex PCR. The sample lists about 33,000 clones, approximately 55% occurring once. Sequenced input: PBMCs. All receptors come from a woman between 40 and 55 years old in good health and CMV-seropositive.

The J gene is TRBJ1-2, the V gene TRBV20-1; D remains ambiguous. Germline V gene sequence: CDR1 DFQATT, CDR2 SNEGSKA (reference sequence). The CDR3 runs 11 residues. V was pared by 4 bases and J by 8 bases, with 11 bases between. DNA for the CDR3: TGCAGTGCTAAGCACCTCCTAGGCTACACCTTC. Translated: CSAKHLLGYTF.

The chain has TRBV29-1 and TRBJ2-5, with 10 bases fitting TRBD2. The junction had 6 bases not matched to a gene; V was cut back by 6 bases and J by 5 bases. The germline V gene encodes CDR1 SQVTM and CDR2 ANQGSEA. The CDR3 is 13 residues long. Here the CDR3 DNA reads TGCAGCGTGATAAAACTAGCGGGGGAGACCCAGTACTTC. Amino acid sequence: CSVIKLAGETQYF.

This clone has only one observation. As DNA, the CDR3 is TGTGCCACCCGACTAGCGGGGGGCCCCGAGACCCAGTACTTC. This encodes CATRLAGGPETQYF. The chain uses TRBV6-5 and TRBJ2-5, with TRBD2 identical over 13 bases. This CDR3 is 14 amino acids long. Unmatched junction bases numbered 7, after V lost 10 bases and J lost 5 bases. Germline loops: CDR1 MNHEY, CDR2 SVGAGI.

The CDR3 coding sequence is TGTGCCAGCAGCTCAATCCAGCAGGGCCAAGATACGCAGTATTTT. Translating gives CASSSIQQGQDTQYF. The chain carries TRBV7-3 and TRBJ2-3, with D tentatively TRBD1 (5 bases). Per germline, CDR1 SGHTA and CDR2 FQGTGA. The CDR3 is made up of 15 amino acids. The V gene lost 4 bases and the J gene lost 5 bases, with 16 bases spanning the gap. Full variable domain (rest looked up from reference TRBV7-3 and TRBJ2-3): GAGVSQTPSNKVTEKGKYVELRCDPISGHTALYWYRQSLGQGPEFLIYFQGTGAADDSGLPNDRFFAVRPEGSVSTLKIQRTERGDSAVYLCASSSIQQGQDTQYFGPGTRLTVL.

This clone was seen a single time. This rearrangement joins TRBV7-9 to TRBJ1-5; D is uncertain. This CDR3 spans 14 amino acids. Per the germline V gene, CDR1 is SEHNR and CDR2 is FQNEAQ (reference sequence). The V end was cut by 3 bases, the J end by 2 bases, with 8 bases between. This CDR3 is CASSLSAGNQPQHF. The CDR3 nucleotides are TGTGCCAGCAGCTTGAGCGCGGGCAATCAGCCCCAGCATTTT.

The rearrangement joins TRBV4-2 to TRBJ1-5; tentatively, D is TRBD1 (6 bases). Germline lookup yields CDR1 LGHNA and CDR2 YNFKEQ. The CDR3 spans 14 residues. With 1 base removed from V and 7 bases from J, the gap between germline ends came to 11 bases. The CDR3 DNA follows: TGTGCCAGCAGCCAAGGGGAGGGGGGACAGCCCCAGCATTTT. Translated: CASSQGEGGQPQHF.

This clone showed up just a few times. This chain links TRBV30 with TRBJ1-2; D call uncertain. The length of the CDR3 is 13 residues. V was pared by 2 bases and J by 1 base, with 8 bases between. Germline CDR1 reads GTSNPN; CDR2 reads SVGIG (reference sequence). CDR3 protein: CAWSLGLNYGYTF. The CDR3 DNA sequence: TGTGCCTGGAGTCTCGGACTTAACTATGGCTACACCTTC.

The chain combines TRBV2 with TRBJ2-7; D might be TRBD2 (6 bases). Germline V lookup: CDR1 SNHLY, CDR2 FYNNEI. Between the trimmed V and J ends, which lost 1 base and 3 bases, there was a span of 10 bases. The CDR3 sequence is 14 residues long. The CDR3 coding sequence is TGTGCCAGCAGTGAAGGGAGGGGAGACTACGAGCAGTACTTC. This codes for CASSEGRGDYEQYF.